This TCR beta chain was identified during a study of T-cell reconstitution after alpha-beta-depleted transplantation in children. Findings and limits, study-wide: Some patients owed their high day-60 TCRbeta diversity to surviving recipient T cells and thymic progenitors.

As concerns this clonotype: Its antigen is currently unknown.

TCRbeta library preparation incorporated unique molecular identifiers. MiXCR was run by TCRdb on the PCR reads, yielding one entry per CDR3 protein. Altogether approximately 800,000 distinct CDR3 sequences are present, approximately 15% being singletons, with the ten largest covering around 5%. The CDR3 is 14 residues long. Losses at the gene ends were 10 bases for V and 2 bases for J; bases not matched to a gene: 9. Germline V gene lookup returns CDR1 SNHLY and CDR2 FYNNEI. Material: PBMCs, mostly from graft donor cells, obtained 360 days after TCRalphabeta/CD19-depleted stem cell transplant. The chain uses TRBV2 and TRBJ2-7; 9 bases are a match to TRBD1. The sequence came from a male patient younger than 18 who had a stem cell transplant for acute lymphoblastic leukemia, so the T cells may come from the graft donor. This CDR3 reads CANHQDRGPYEQYF. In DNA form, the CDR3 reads TGTGCCAACCACCAGGACAGGGGTCCCTACGAGCAGTACTTC.